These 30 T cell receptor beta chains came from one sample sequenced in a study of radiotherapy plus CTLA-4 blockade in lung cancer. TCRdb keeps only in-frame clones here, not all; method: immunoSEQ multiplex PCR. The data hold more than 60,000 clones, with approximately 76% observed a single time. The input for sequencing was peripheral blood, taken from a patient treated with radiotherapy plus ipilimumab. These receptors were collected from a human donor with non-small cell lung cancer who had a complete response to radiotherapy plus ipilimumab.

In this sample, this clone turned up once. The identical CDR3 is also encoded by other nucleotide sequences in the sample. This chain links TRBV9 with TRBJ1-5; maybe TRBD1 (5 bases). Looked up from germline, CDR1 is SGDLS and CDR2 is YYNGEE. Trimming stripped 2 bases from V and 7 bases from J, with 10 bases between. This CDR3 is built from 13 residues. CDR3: CASSVGGGQPQHF. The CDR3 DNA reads TGTGCCAGCAGCGTGGGGGGTGGGCAGCCCCAGCATTTT. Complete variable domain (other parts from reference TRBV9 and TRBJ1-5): DSGVTQTPKHLITATGQRVTLRCSPRSGDLSVYWYQQSLDQGLQFLIQYYNGEERAKGNILERFSAQQFPDLHSELNLSSLELGDSALYFCASSVGGGQPQHFGDGTRLSIL.

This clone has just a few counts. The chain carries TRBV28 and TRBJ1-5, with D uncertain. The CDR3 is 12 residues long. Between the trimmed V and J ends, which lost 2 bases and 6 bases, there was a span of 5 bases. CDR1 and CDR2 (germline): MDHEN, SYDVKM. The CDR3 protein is CASSLNSQPQHF. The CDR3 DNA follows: TGTGCCAGCAGTTTAAACAGTCAGCCCCAGCATTTT.

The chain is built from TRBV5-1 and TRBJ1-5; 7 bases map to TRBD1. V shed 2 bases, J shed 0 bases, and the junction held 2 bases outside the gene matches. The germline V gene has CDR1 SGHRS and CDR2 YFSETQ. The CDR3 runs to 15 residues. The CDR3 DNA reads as TGCGCCAGCAGCTTACAGGGGTTTAGCAATCAGCCCCAGCATTTT. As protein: CASSLQGFSNQPQHF.

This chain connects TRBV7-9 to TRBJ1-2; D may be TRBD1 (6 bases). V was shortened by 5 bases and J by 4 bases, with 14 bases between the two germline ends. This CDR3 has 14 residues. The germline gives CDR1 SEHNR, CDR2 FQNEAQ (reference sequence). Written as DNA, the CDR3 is TGTGCCAGCAGCCCGACAGGAAACCCCTATGGCTACACCTTC. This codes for CASSPTGNPYGYTF.

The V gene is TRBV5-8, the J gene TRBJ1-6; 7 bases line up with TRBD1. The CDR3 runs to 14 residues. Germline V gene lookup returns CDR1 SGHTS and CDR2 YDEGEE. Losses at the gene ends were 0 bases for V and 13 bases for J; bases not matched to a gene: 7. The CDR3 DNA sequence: TGTGCCAGCAGCTTGGGGGACAGCTCGAGTCCCCTCCACTTT. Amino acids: CASSLGDSSSPLHF.

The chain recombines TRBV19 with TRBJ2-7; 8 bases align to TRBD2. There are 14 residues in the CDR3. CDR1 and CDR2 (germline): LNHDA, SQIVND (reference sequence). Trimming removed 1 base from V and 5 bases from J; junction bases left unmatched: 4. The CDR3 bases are TGTGCCAGTAGTATAGGTAGGACTAGCAACGAGCAGTACTTC. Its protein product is CASSIGRTSNEQYF.

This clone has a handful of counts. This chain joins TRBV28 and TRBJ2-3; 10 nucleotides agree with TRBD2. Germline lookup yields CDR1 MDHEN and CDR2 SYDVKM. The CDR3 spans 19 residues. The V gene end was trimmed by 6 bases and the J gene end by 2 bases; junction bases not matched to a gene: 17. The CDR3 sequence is CASSINWASGSSATDTQYF. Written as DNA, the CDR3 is TGTGCCAGCAGCATAAACTGGGCTAGCGGGAGTTCGGCCACAGATACGCAGTATTTT. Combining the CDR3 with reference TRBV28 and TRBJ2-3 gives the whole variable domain DVKVTQSSRYLVKRTGEKVFLECVQDMDHENMFWYRQDPGLGLRLIYFSYDVKMKEKGDIPEGYSVSREKKERFSLILESASTNQTSMYLCASSINWASGSSATDTQYFGPGTRLTVL.

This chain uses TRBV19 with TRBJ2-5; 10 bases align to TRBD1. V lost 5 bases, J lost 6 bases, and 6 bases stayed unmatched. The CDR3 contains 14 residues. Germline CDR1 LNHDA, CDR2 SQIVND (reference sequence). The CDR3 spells CASSLLGQGKTQYF. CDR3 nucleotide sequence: TGTGCCAGTAGTCTTCTGGGACAGGGGAAGACCCAGTACTTC.

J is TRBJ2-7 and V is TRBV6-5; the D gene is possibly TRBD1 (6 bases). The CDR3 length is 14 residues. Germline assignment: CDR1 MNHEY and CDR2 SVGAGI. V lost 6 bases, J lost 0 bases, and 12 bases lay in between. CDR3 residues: CASSRTVDSYEQYF. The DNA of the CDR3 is TGTGCCAGCAGCCGGACAGTCGACTCCTACGAGCAGTACTTC.

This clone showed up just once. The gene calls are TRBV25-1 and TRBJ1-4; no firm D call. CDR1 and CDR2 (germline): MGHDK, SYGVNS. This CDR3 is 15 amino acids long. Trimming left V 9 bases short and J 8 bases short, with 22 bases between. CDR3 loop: CASIIPPGEKEKLFF. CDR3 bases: TGTGCCAGTATCATTCCCCCCGGAGAGAAGGAAAAACTGTTTTTT.

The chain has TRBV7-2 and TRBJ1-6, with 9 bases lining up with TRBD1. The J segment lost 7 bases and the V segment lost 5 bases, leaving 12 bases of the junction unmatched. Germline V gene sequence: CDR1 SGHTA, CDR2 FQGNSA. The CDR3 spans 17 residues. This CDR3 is CASSHGGGQGRNSPLHF. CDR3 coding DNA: TGTGCCAGCAGCCATGGAGGGGGACAGGGAAGGAATTCACCCCTCCACTTT. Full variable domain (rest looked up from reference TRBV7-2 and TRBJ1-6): GAGVSQSPSNKVTEKGKDVELRCDPISGHTALYWYRQSLGQGLEFLIYFQGNSAPDKSGLPSDRFSAERTGGSVSTLTIQRTQQEDSAVYLCASSHGGGQGRNSPLHFGNGTRLTVT.

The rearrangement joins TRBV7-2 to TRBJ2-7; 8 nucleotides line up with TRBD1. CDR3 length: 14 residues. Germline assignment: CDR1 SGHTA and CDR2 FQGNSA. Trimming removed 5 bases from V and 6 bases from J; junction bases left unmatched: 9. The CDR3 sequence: CASSASTGAPEQYF. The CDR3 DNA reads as TGTGCCAGCAGCGCGTCGACAGGGGCCCCCGAGCAGTACTTC. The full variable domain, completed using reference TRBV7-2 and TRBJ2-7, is GAGVSQSPSNKVTEKGKDVELRCDPISGHTALYWYRQSLGQGLEFLIYFQGNSAPDKSGLPSDRFSAERTGGSVSTLTIQRTQQEDSAVYLCASSASTGAPEQYFGPGTRLTVT.

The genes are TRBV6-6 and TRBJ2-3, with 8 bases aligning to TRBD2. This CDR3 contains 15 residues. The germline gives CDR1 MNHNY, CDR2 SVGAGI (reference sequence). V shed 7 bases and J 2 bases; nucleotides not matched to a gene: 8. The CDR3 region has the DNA TGTGCCAGCACGCTGGCGGGGGGACCCACAGATACGCAGTATTTT. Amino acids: CASTLAGGPTDTQYF.

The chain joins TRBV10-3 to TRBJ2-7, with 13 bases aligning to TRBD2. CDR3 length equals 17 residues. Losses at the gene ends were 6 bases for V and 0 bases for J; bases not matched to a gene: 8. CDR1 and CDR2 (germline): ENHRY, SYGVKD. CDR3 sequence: CAISPGLAGPTSYEQYF. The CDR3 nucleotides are TGTGCCATCAGCCCGGGACTAGCGGGGCCGACCTCCTACGAGCAGTACTTC.

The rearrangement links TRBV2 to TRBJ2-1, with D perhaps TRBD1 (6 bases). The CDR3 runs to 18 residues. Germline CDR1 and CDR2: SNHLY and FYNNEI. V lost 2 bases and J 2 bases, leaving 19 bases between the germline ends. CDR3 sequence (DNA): TGTGCCAGCAGTGAATTGGTAAGGACAGCGTCGCCCTACAATGAGCAGTTCTTC. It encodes CASSELVRTASPYNEQFF. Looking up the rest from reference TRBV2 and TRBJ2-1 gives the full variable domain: EPEVTQTPSHQVTQMGQEVILRCVPISNHLYFYWYRQILGQKVEFLVSFYNNEISEKSEIFDDQFSVERPDGSNFTLKIRSTKLEDSAMYFCASSELVRTASPYNEQFFGPGTRLTVL.

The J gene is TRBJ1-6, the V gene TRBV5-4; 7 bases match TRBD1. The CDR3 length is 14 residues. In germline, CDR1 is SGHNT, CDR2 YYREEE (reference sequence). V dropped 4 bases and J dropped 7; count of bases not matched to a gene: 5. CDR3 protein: CASSLRDRNSPLHF. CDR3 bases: TGTGCCAGCAGCCTTCGGGACAGAAATTCACCCCTCCACTTT.

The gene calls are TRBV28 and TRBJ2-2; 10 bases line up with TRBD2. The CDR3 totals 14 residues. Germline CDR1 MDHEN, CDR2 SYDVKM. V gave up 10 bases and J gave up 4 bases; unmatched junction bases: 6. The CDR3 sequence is CAIRLAGRTGELFF. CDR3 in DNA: TGTGCCATCAGACTAGCGGGCCGCACCGGGGAGCTGTTTTTT.

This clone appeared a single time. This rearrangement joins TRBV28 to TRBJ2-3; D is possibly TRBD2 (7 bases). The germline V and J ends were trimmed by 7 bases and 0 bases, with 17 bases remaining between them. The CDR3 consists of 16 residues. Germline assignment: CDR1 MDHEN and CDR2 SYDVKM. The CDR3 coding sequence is TGTGCCAGCACCCCTGATAGGGGGGGGAGCACAGATACGCAGTATTTT. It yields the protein CASTPDRGGSTDTQYF.

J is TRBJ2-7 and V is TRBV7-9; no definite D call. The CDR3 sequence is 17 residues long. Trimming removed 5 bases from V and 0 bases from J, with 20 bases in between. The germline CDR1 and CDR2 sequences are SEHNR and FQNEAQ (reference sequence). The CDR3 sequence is CASSRLPSLVRSYEQYF. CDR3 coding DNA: TGTGCCAGCAGCCGACTCCCCTCCCTGGTCCGCTCCTACGAGCAGTACTTC. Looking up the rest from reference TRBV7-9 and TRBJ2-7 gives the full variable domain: DTGVSQNPRHKITKRGQNVTFRCDPISEHNRLYWYRQTLGQGPEFLTYFQNEAQLEKSRLLSDRFSAERPKGSFSTLEIQRTEQGDSAMYLCASSRLPSLVRSYEQYFGPGTRLTVT.

CDR3 coding DNA: TGCGCCAGCAGCTTAACCGGGGTTCACACTGAAGCTTTCTTT. This encodes CASSLTGVHTEAFF. The chain employs TRBV5-1 and TRBJ1-1, with D unresolved. The CDR3 length is 14 residues. V lost 2 bases and J lost 3, with 11 bases in between. Germline loops: CDR1 SGHRS, CDR2 YFSETQ.

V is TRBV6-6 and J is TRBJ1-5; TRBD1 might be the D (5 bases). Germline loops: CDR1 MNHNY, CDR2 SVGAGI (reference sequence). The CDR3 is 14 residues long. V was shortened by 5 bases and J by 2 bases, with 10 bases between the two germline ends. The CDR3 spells CASSTVGGNQPQHF. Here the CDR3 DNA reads TGTGCCAGCAGTACCGTAGGGGGCAATCAGCCCCAGCATTTT.

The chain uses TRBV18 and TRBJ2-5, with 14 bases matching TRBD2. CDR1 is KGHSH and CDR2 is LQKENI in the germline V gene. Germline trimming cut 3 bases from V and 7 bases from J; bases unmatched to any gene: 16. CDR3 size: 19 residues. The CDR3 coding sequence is TGTGCCAGCTCACCCCAGGGCGTCGGGGGACTAGCGGGGGAAGCGACCCAGTACTTC. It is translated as CASSPQGVGGLAGEATQYF.

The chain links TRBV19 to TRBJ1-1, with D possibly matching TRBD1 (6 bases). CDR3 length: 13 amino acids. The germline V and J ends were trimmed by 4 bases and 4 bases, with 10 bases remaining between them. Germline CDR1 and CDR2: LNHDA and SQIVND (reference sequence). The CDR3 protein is CASSKDSSTEAFF. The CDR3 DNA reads TGTGCCAGTAGTAAGGACAGTTCCACTGAAGCTTTCTTT.

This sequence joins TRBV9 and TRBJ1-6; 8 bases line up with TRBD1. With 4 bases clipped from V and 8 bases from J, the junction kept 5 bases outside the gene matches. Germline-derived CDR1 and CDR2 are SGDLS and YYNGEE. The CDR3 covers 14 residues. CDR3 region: CASSPQGGYSPLHF. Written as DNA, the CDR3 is TGTGCCAGCAGCCCACAGGGGGGGTATTCACCCCTCCACTTT.

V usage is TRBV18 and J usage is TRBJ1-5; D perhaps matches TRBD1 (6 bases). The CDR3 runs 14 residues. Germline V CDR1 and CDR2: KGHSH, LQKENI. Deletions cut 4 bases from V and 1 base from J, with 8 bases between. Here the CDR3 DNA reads TGTGCCAGCTCACAGCAGGGGAGCAATCAGCCCCAGCATTTT. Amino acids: CASSQQGSNQPQHF.

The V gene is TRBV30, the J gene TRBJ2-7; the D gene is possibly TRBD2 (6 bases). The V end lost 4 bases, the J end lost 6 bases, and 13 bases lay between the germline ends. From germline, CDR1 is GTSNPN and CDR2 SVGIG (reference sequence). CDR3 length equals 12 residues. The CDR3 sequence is CAWIRTSSEQYF. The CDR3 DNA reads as TGTGCCTGGATCCGCACTAGCTCCGAGCAGTACTTC.

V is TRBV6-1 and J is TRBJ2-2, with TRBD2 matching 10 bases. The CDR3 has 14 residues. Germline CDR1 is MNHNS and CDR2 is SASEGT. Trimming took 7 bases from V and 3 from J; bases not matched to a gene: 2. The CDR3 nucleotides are TGTGCCAGCATCCTAGCGGGGGACACCGGGGAGCTGTTTTTT. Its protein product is CASILAGDTGELFF.

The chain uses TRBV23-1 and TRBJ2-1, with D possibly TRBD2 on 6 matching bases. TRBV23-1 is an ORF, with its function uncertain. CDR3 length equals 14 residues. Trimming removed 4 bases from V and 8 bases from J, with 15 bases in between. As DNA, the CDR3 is TGCGCCAGCAGTCCATGGCGGGATCAAGATGAGCAGTTCTTC. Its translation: CASSPWRDQDEQFF.

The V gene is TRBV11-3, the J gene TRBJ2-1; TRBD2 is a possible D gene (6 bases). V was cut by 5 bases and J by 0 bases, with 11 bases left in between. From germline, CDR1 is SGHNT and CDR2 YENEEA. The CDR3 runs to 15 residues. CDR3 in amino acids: CASSATRRSYNEQFF. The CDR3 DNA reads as TGTGCCAGCAGCGCGACTAGACGCTCCTACAATGAGCAGTTCTTC.

The chain's CDR3 is CASSEAGVGSPLHF. The CDR3, as DNA: TGTGCCAGCAGTGAAGCCGGGGTAGGCTCACCCCTCCACTTT. J is TRBJ1-6 and V is TRBV6-1, with unresolved D. V was pared by 0 bases and J by 10 bases, with 10 bases between. CDR3 length: 14 residues. Germline lookup yields CDR1 MNHNS and CDR2 SASEGT.